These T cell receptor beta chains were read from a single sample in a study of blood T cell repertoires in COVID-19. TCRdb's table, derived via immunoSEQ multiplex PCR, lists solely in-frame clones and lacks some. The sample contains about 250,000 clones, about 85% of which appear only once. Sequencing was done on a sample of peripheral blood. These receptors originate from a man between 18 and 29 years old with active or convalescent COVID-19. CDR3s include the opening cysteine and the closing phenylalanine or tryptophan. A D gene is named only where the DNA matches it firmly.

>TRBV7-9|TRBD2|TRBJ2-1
TGTGCCAGCAGCCCCACGACTAGCAGCTACAATGAGCAGTTCTTC
CASSPTTSSYNEQFF
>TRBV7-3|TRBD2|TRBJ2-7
TGTGCCAGCAGCGTCGGGGGGTCGGATGAGCAGTACTTC
CASSVGGSDEQYF
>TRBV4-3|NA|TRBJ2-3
TGCGCCAGCAGCCAAGACGGTAGCGGCACTTATACGCAGTATTTT
CASSQDGSGTYTQYF
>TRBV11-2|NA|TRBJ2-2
TGTGCCAGCAGCTTAGATTTCTACACCGGGGAGCTGTTTTTT
CASSLDFYTGELFF
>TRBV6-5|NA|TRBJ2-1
TGTGCCAGCAGACTAACCCCTGTTGCGGGAGAGCAGTTCTTC
CASRLTPVAGEQFF
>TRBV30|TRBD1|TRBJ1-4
TGTGCCTGGAGTGTTAAGACAGGGGGTGTTGAAAAACTGTTTTTT
CAWSVKTGGVEKLFF
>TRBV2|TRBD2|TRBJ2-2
TGTGCCAGCAGCCTAGGCGGGAGTGGGACCGGGGAGCTGTTTTTT
CASSLGGSGTGELFF
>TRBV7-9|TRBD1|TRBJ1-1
TGTGCCAGCAGCGACCCAGGGGGGTCTATATCGGACACTGAAGCTTTCTTT
CASSDPGGSISDTEAFF
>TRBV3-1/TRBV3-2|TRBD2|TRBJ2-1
TGTGCCAGCAGCCAAGATATTTGGCGGGAGATGCACAATGAGCAGTTCTTC
CASSQDIWREMHNEQFF
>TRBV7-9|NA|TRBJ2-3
TGTGCCAGCAGCTTAGTTCTGGGAGAGGGAGATACGCAGTATTTT
CASSLVLGEGDTQYF
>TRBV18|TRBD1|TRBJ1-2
TGTGCCAGCTCACCACCGGCCAGGGGGCTAGATGGCTACACCTTC
CASSPPARGLDGYTF
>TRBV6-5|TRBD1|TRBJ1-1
TGTGCCAGCACCGGCGGGGGGCAGGGGGACACTGAAGCTTTCTTT
CASTGGGQGDTEAFF
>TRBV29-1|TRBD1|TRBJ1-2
TGCAGCGTGAGGGACAGGGGAGCCTATGGCTACACCTTC
CSVRDRGAYGYTF
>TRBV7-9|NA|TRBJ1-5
TGTGCCAGCAGCTCCGATAGGAGCCCAAATCAGCCCCAGCATTTT
CASSSDRSPNQPQHF
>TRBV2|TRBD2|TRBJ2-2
TGTGCCAGCAGCCGTGGACTAGCGCGCACCGGGGAGCTGTTTTTT
CASSRGLARTGELFF
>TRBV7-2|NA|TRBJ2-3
TGTGCCAGCAGCTTAGTGTCTGCGACTAGCACAGATACGCAGTATTTT
CASSLVSATSTDTQYF